This TCR beta chain was profiled in a study of OX40 agonist ivuxolimab in advanced cancers. Using immunoSEQ multiplex PCR, the repertoire was profiled, and TCRdb retains in-frame clones only, with some absent. The repertoire consists of 100,000 to 150,000 clones, with 90% to 95% occurring once and the leading ten covering approximately 0.15%. The V gene lost 5 bases and the J gene lost 7 bases, with 9 bases spanning the gap. CDR1 SGHTA and CDR2 FQGNSA come from the germline V gene. The CDR3 contains 12 residues. Sample: CD4+ or CD8+ T cells sorted from blood, taken in a trial of the OX40 agonist ivuxolimab. This sequence was found in an adult with an advanced solid tumor such as melanoma, head and neck, liver or kidney cancer. The chain uses TRBV7-2 and TRBJ2-1, with D uncertain. The CDR3 DNA reads as TGTGCCAGCAGCCCCCTAGGGAATGAGCAGTTCTTC. Translating gives CASSPLGNEQFF.